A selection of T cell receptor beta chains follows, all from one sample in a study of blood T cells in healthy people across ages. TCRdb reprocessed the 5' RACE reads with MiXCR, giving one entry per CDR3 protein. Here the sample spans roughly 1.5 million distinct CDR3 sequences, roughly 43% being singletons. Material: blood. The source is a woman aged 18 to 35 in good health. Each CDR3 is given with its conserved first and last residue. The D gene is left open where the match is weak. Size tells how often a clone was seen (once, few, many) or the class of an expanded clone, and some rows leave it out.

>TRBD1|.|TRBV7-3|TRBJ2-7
TGTGCCAGCAGCCAGGGGGCGGGGCCCTACGAGCAGTACTTC
CASSQGAGPYEQYF
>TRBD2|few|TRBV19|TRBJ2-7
TGTGCCAGTAGTCCGACTAGCGGGGGATACAATGAGCAGTACTTC
CASSPTSGGYNEQYF
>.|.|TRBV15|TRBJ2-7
TGTGCCACCAGCAGAGATGTTACTGGGCAGTACTTC
CATSRDVTGQYF
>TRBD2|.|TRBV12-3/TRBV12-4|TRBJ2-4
TGTGCCAGCAGTTATGCGGGAGGGGACATTCAGTACTTC
CASSYAGGDIQYF
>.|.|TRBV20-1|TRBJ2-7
TGCAGTGCTAGAGTACTCTCGAAGGGGTCCTACGAGCAGTACTTC
CSARVLSKGSYEQYF
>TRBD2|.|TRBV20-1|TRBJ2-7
TGCAGTGCTAGAGAGGGAGGGGACCAGCAGTACTTC
CSAREGGDQQYF
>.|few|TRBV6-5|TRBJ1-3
TGTGCCAGCGAGGGCCCTGGAAACACCATATATTTT
CASEGPGNTIYF
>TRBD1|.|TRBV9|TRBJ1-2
TGTGCCAGCAGCGCCATGATAGCAGGGGGCTGTGGCTACACCTTC
CASSAMIAGGCGYTF
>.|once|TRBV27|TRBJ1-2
TGTGCCAGCAGTCTATACAGGGAGTGGTATGGCTACACCTTC
CASSLYREWYGYTF
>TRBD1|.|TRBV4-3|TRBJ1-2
TGCGCCAGCAGCCAAGGGACAGGGGGCGAACGGGGCTATGGCTACACCTTC
CASSQGTGGERGYGYTF
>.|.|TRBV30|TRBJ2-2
TGTGCCTGGAGGGATAGCGACGATTCGAACACCGGGGAGCTGTTTTTT
CAWRDSDDSNTGELFF
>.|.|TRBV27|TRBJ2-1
TGTGCCAGCAGTTCCCTGAGGGGTCTTAATGAGCAGTTCTTC
CASSSLRGLNEQFF
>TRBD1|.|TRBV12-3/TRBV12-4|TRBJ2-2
TGTGCCAGCAGTTCCCTGACAGGGACCGGGGAGCTGTTTTTT
CASSSLTGTGELFF
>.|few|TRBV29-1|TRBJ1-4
TGCAGCGTTGAAGGGCTCGATTTTCCGGAAAGGGGTAATGAAAAACTGTTTTTT
CSVEGLDFPERGNEKLFF
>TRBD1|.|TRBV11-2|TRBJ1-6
TGTGCCAGCCGTCGATTGGAGGGGGCAGGATCACCCCTCCACTTT
CASRRLEGAGSPLHF
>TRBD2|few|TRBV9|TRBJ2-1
TGTGCCAGCAGCCCTAGCGGGAATAGACGCAATGAGCAGTTCTTC
CASSPSGNRRNEQFF
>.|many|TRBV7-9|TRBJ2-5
TGTGCCAGCAGCTTATCCGCAGAGACCCAGTACTTC
CASSLSAETQYF
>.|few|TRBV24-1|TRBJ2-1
TGTGCCACCAGTGAGCCCACAAGGGTTGAGCAGTTCTTC
CATSEPTRVEQFF
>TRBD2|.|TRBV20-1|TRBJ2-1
TGCAGTGCTAGACTAGTGGGAGGGAGTAATGAGCAGTTCTTC
CSARLVGGSNEQFF
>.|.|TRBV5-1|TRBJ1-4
TGCGCCAGCAACCCCCAGGGTATGGGTGAAAAACTGTTTTTT
CASNPQGMGEKLFF
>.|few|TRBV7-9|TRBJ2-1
TGTGCCAGCAACCCCCTCCAGGGCTACAATGAGCAGTTCTTC
CASNPLQGYNEQFF
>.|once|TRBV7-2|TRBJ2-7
TGTGCCAGCAGCTTCTCAGGGTGGAACGAGCAGTACTTC
CASSFSGWNEQYF
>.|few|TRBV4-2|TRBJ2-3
TGTGCCAGCAGCTCCCCCCTCACAGATACGCAGTATTTT
CASSSPLTDTQYF
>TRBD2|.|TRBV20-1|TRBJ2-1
TGCAGTGCGCAACTAGCGGGCTACAATGAGCAGTTCTTC
CSAQLAGYNEQFF
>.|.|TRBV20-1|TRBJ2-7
TGCAGCGCCTCGGGGGCCTCCTACGAGCAGTACTTC
CSASGASYEQYF
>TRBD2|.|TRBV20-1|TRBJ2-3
TGCAGTGCTAGAGGCGGGACTAGCGGAATCCTCCGAGATACGCAGTATTTT
CSARGGTSGILRDTQYF
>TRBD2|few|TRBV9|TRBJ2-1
TGTGCCAGCAGCGTAACTGGACTAGCGGGAGTCAATGAGCAGTTCTTC
CASSVTGLAGVNEQFF
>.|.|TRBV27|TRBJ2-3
TGTGCCAGCAGTTGCAGGTCCGCAGATACGCAGTATTTT
CASSCRSADTQYF
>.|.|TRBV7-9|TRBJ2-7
TGTGCCAGCAGCTTAGGTCAGGGAGTCTCCTACAATGAGCAGTACTTC
CASSLGQGVSYNEQYF
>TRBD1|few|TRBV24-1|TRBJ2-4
TGTGCCACCAGTGAAACCGGGACAGGGTCGGACATTCAGTACTTC
CATSETGTGSDIQYF
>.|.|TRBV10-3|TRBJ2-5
TGTGCCATCAGTGAGACCAGGGTGGAGACCCAGTACTTC
CAISETRVETQYF
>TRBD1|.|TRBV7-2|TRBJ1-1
TGTGCCAGCAGCTTTAACAGGGGGGGAACTGAAGCTTTCTTT
CASSFNRGGTEAFF
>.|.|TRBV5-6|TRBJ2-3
TGTGCCAGCAGCCGTCCGGGGCTTCTTCTACCGGCAGATACGCAGTATTTT
CASSRPGLLLPADTQYF
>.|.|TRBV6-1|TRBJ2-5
TGTGCCAGCACAGGACAGATCCAAGAGACCCAGTACTTC
CASTGQIQETQYF
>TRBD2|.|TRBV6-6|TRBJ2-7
TGTGCCAGCAGTTATGGACTAGCGGGAGTTTTTTCCTACGAGCAGTACTTC
CASSYGLAGVFSYEQYF
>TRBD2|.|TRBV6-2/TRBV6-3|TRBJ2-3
TGTGCCGCTGCACCCGGGACTAGCGGGTTAGATACGCAGTATTTT
CAAAPGTSGLDTQYF
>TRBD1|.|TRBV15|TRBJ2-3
TGTGCCACAAGACAGGGGTCCACAGATACGCAGTATTTT
CATRQGSTDTQYF
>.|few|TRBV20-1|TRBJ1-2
TGCAGTGCTAGAGTCGGGGTCGGCTACACCTTC
CSARVGVGYTF
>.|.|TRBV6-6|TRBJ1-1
TGTGCCAGCAGTTACTCTAGGGGGGCGGCTTTCTTT
CASSYSRGAAFF
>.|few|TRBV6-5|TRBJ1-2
TGTGCCAGCAGTTACTCGAGAGGGCTCAACTACACCTTC
CASSYSRGLNYTF
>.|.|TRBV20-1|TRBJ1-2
TGCAGTGCTACGGTGGCTGGCTACACCTTC
CSATVAGYTF
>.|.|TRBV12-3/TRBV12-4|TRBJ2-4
TGTGCCAGCAGTTTTGGCAGAACCGAGGAGCAGTACTTC
CASSFGRTEEQYF
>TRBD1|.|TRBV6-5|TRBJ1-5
TGTGCCAGCAGTTCCACCGGGACAGGGCCTCAGCCCCAGCATTTT
CASSSTGTGPQPQHF
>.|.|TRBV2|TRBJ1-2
TGTGCCAGCAGTGAAAGGGCGGCGAACTATGGCTACACCTTC
CASSERAANYGYTF
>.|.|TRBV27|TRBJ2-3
TGTGCCAGCAGTGTATCGGAGATCTCAGATACGCAGTATTTT
CASSVSEISDTQYF
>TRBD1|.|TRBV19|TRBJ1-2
TGTGCCAGTAGTATGCAGGGGGTTGGCTACACCTTC
CASSMQGVGYTF
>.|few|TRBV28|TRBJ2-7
TGTGCCAGCAGTTTCGGGGAGACCCCACTCTACTACAATGAGCAGTACTTC
CASSFGETPLYYNEQYF
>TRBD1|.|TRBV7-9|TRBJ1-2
TGTGCCAGCAGCCCCGGGACAGTCGATAACTATGGCTACACCTTC
CASSPGTVDNYGYTF
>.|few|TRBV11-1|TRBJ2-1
TGTGCCAGCAGCTTAGAGGTACCTGCTACACCTAATGAGCAGTTCTTC
CASSLEVPATPNEQFF
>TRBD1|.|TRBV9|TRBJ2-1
TGCGCCAGCAGCGCAACGACAGGGTCCTACAATGAGCAGTTCTTC
CASSATTGSYNEQFF
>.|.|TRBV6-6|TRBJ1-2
TGTGCCAGCAGCCATTCCGGGGGGCGCTATGGCTACACCTTC
CASSHSGGRYGYTF
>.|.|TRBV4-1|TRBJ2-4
TGCGCCAGCAGCCAAGTTCCGGTCGGAGCTAAGCAGTACTTC
CASSQVPVGAKQYF
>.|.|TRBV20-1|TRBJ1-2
TGCAGTGCTAGACCCTCCGGGGTAAGCTATGGCTACACCTTC
CSARPSGVSYGYTF
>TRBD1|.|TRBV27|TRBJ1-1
TGTGCCAGCAGCCTCGCAGGGGGTCTTGAAGCTTTCTTT
CASSLAGGLEAFF
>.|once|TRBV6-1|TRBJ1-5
TGTGCCAGCAGTGATCCAAGGGTTCCCAGTCAGCCCCAGCATTTT
CASSDPRVPSQPQHF
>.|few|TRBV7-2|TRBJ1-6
TGTGCCAGCAGCACTACGGACATTTATTCACCCCTCCACTTT
CASSTTDIYSPLHF